Listed below are T cell receptor beta chains from one sample, sequenced in a study of CD8+ T cells in alopecia areata. Here immunoSEQ multiplex PCR was the method, and the copy in TCRdb shows in-frame clones only, minus some. Counted here are about 180,000 clones, about 55% occurring once; the ten biggest clones make up roughly a tenth. The sample consisted of CD8+ T cells sorted from blood, taken at week 24, from a patient treated with tofacitinib. The receptors shown here come from a human donor with alopecia areata. Both conserved end residues are part of each CDR3. The order of the fields is CDR3 protein, CDR3 DNA, V gene, J gene, D gene, clone size. D genes are given only for firm matches. Expanded clones are given a class, and other clones once, few, many or no size at all.

CDR3aa: CSARDADTQYF
CDR3nt: TGCAGTGCTAGAGATGCAGATACGCAGTATTTT
v_gene: TRBV20-1
j_gene: TRBJ2-3
d_gene: .
abundance: few

CDR3aa: CAWNPGLTEAFF
CDR3nt: TGTGCCTGGAATCCCGGGCTCACTGAAGCTTTCTTT
v_gene: TRBV30
j_gene: TRBJ1-1
d_gene: .
abundance: .

CDR3aa: CAWTQNYEQYF
CDR3nt: TGTGCCTGGACCCAAAACTACGAGCAGTACTTC
v_gene: TRBV30
j_gene: TRBJ2-7
d_gene: .
abundance: .

CDR3aa: CASTIRTGQAPYEQYF
CDR3nt: TGTGCCAGCACCATACGTACGGGGCAGGCACCCTACGAGCAGTACTTC
v_gene: TRBV11-3
j_gene: TRBJ2-7
d_gene: .
abundance: few

CDR3aa: CSARTESSYEQYF
CDR3nt: TGCAGCGCCCGGACGGAGAGCTCCTACGAGCAGTACTTC
v_gene: TRBV29-1
j_gene: TRBJ2-7
d_gene: .
abundance: few

CDR3aa: CAWRSGGRGYTF
CDR3nt: TGTGCCTGGAGATCGGGGGGACGGGGCTACACCTTC
v_gene: TRBV30
j_gene: TRBJ1-2
d_gene: .
abundance: few

CDR3aa: CASSLTGNTEAFF
CDR3nt: TGTGCCAGCAGCTTAACGGGAAACACTGAAGCTTTCTTT
v_gene: TRBV7-8
j_gene: TRBJ1-1
d_gene: .
abundance: .

CDR3aa: CATSGPDQGSGEQFF
CDR3nt: TGTGCCACCAGCGGGCCGGACCAGGGGAGTGGTGAGCAGTTCTTC
v_gene: TRBV15
j_gene: TRBJ2-1
d_gene: .
abundance: once

CDR3aa: CSVFGDYEQYF
CDR3nt: TGCAGCGTTTTTGGGGACTACGAGCAGTACTTC
v_gene: TRBV29-1
j_gene: TRBJ2-7
d_gene: .
abundance: few

CDR3aa: CASSIAGGNYEQYF
CDR3nt: TGTGCCAGTAGTATAGCGGGGGGAAACTACGAGCAGTACTTC
v_gene: TRBV19
j_gene: TRBJ2-7
d_gene: TRBD2
abundance: .

CDR3aa: CSVKGTGFTDTQYF
CDR3nt: TGCAGCGTCAAAGGGACAGGGTTCACAGATACGCAGTATTTT
v_gene: TRBV29-1
j_gene: TRBJ2-3
d_gene: TRBD1
abundance: .

CDR3aa: CASSLIRDRNYGYTF
CDR3nt: TGTGCCAGCAGCTTAATCCGGGACAGAAACTATGGCTACACCTTC
v_gene: TRBV7-2
j_gene: TRBJ1-2
d_gene: TRBD1
abundance: .

CDR3aa: CAWSVGTAGTEAFF
CDR3nt: TGTGCCTGGAGTGTAGGGACTGCGGGGACTGAAGCTTTCTTT
v_gene: TRBV30
j_gene: TRBJ1-1
d_gene: .
abundance: .

CDR3aa: CASSRTITKGGDTQYF
CDR3nt: TGCGCCAGCAGTCGCACTATAACCAAGGGTGGGGATACGCAGTATTTT
v_gene: TRBV4-3
j_gene: TRBJ2-3
d_gene: .
abundance: .

CDR3aa: CSVGDRERDYGYTF
CDR3nt: TGCAGCGTTGGCGACAGGGAGCGGGACTATGGCTACACCTTC
v_gene: TRBV29-1
j_gene: TRBJ1-2
d_gene: TRBD1
abundance: .

CDR3aa: CASKGSDRDVEQYF
CDR3nt: TGTGCCAGTAAGGGTTCGGACAGAGACGTCGAGCAGTACTTC
v_gene: TRBV2
j_gene: TRBJ2-7
d_gene: .
abundance: .

CDR3aa: CAWESETGNGYTF
CDR3nt: TGTGCCTGGGAAAGTGAGACAGGGAATGGCTACACCTTC
v_gene: TRBV30
j_gene: TRBJ1-2
d_gene: TRBD1
abundance: .

CDR3aa: CASSLGGTNQPQHF
CDR3nt: TGTGCCAGCAGCTTGGGTGGAACCAATCAGCCCCAGCATTTT
v_gene: TRBV7-9
j_gene: TRBJ1-5
d_gene: .
abundance: .

CDR3aa: CAWSLGAPVGYTF
CDR3nt: TGTGCCTGGAGTCTAGGGGCTCCGGTGGGCTACACCTTC
v_gene: TRBV30
j_gene: TRBJ1-2
d_gene: .
abundance: .